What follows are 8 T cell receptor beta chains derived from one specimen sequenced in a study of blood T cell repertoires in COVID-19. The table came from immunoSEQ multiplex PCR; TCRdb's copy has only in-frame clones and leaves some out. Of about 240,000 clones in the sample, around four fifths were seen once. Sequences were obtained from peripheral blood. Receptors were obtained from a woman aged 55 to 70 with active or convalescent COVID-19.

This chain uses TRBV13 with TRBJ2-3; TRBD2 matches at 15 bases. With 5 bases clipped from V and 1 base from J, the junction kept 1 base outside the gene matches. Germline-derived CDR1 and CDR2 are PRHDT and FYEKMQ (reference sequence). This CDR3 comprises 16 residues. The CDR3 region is CASSRTSGGGTDTQYF. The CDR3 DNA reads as TGTGCCAGCAGCCGGACTAGCGGGGGGGGCACAGATACGCAGTATTTT.

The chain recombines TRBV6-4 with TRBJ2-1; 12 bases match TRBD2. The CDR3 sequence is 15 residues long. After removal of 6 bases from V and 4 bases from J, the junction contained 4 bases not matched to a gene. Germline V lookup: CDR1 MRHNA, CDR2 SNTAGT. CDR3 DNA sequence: TGTGCCAGCAGCCAACTAGCGGGAGGATACAATGAGCAGTTCTTC. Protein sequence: CASSQLAGGYNEQFF.

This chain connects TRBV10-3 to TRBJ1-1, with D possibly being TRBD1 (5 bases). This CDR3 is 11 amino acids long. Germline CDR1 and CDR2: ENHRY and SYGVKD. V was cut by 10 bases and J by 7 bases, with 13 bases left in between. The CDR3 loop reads CATTWGSEAFF. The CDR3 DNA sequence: TGTGCCACCACGTGGGGCAGTGAAGCTTTCTTT.

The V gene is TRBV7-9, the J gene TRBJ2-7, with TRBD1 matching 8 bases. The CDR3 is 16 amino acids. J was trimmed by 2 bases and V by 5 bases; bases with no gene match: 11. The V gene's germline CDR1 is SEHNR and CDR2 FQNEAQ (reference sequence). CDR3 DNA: TGTGCCAGCAGCGAAGACAGGGGCCGAGGGGCCTACGAGCAGTACTTC. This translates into CASSEDRGRGAYEQYF.

This CDR3 reads CASSPRPGGMNTQYF. The CDR3 bases are TGTGCCAGCAGCCCCCGCCCAGGGGGTATGAATACGCAGTATTTT. V and J are TRBV11-2 and TRBJ2-3; 7 bases map to TRBD1. This CDR3 is built from 15 residues. Germline trimming cut 5 bases from V and 7 bases from J; bases unmatched to any gene: 12. From germline, CDR1 is SGHAT and CDR2 FQNNGV.

CDR3 DNA: TGCGCCAGCAGCTTGATAACTAGCGGGGGCACCGGGGAGCTGTTTTTT. Amino acid sequence: CASSLITSGGTGELFF. The rearrangement links TRBV5-1 to TRBJ2-2; 11 nucleotides align to TRBD2. The CDR3 runs 16 residues. After removal of 1 base from V and 4 bases from J, the junction contained 3 bases not matched to a gene. Germline V lookup: CDR1 SGHRS, CDR2 YFSETQ.

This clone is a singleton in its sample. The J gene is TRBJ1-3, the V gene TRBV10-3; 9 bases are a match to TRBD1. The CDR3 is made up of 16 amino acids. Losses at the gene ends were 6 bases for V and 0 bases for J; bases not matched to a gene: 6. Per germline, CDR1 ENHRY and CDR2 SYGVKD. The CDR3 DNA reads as TGTGCCATCAGATCGGGACAGGGTGGCTCTGGAAACACCATATATTTT. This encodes CAIRSGQGGSGNTIYF.

The CDR3 DNA reads as TGTGCCAGCAGCGGCGACAGGGGAAGGGCTGAAAAACTGTTTTTT. Translation gives CASSGDRGRAEKLFF. J is TRBJ1-4 and V is TRBV11-2; 8 bases agree with TRBD1. The ends lost 5 bases at V and 7 bases at J; junction bases unmatched: 9. This CDR3 region has 15 residues. Germline CDR1 reads SGHAT; CDR2 reads FQNNGV.